Included here is one T cell receptor beta chain sequence, with context. These data come from a study of CD8 T cells in Susac syndrome. TCR beta sequencing was performed on blood CD8+ and CD4+ T cells. The patients who served as multiple sclerosis controls were treatment-naive and had stable or active relapsing-remitting disease that fulfilled the revised McDonald criteria. TEMRA cells underwent FACS enrichment and CD8+ and CD4+ T cells underwent negative isolation. A quantity of about 0.5 to 1 ug RNA underwent reverse transcription using random hexamers. Multiplex PCR with immunoSEQ amplified the TCR beta CDR3 across 54 Vbeta and 13 Jbeta. TCRdb recomputed calls from the immunoSEQ multiplex PCR reads with MiXCR, one row per CDR3 protein. This sample has some 150,000 distinct CDR3 sequences, with roughly 94% found just once. CDR1 is SEHNR, CDR2 FQNEAQ, per germline (reference sequence). The length of the CDR3 is 14 residues. Losses at the gene ends were 2 bases for V and 8 bases for J; bases not matched to a gene: 5.

The material sequenced was CD8+ T cells from PBMCs. The V gene is TRBV7-9, the J gene TRBJ1-2; 10 bases are shared with TRBD1. The receptor's source is a human donor with multiple sclerosis. The chain's CDR3 is CASSLTGTGDGYTF. Written as DNA, the CDR3 is TGTGCCAGCAGCTTAACCGGGACAGGGGACGGCTACACCTTC.